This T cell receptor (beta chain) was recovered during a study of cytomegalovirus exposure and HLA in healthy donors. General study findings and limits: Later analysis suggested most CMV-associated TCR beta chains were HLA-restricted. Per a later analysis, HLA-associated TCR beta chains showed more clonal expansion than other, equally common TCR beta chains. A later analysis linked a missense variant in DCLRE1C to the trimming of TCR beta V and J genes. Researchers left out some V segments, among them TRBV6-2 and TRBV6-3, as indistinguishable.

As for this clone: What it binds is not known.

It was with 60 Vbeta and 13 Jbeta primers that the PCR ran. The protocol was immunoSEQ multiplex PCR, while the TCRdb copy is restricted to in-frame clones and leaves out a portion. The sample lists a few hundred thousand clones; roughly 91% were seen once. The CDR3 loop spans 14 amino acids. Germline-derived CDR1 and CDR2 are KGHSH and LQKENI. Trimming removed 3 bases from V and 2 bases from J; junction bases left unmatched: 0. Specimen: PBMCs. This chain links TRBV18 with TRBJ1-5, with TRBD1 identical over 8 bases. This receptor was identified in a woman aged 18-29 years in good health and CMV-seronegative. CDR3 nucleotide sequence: TGTGCCAGCTCACCGGGACAGGGCAATCAGCCCCAGCATTTT. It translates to CASSPGQGNQPQHF.